This T cell receptor beta chain was obtained from a study of cytomegalovirus exposure and HLA in healthy donors. PCR primers comprised 60 Vbeta and 13 Jbeta primers. Data came from immunoSEQ multiplex PCR; TCRdb stores just in-frame clones and leaves some out. Here the sample spans over 95,000 clones, around 77% being singletons. Overall study findings and caveats: Of the V segments, some could not be distinguished, including TRBV6-2 and TRBV6-3, and were excluded. Later on, a genetic analysis was performed. It linked a missense variant in DCLRE1C with V- and J-gene trimming of TCR beta. CMV serostatus alone was available as immune exposure information. Cytomegalovirus-associated TCR beta chains were listed, numbering 150 to 200.

A remark on this clone: Its antigen is as yet unknown.

CDR3 length: 15 amino acids. After removal of 4 bases from V and 3 bases from J, the junction contained 5 bases not matched to a gene. Per the germline V gene, CDR1 is SQVTM and CDR2 is ANQGSEA. This chain uses TRBV29-1 with TRBJ2-1; 11 bases align to TRBD2. Sequencing input: PBMCs. This TCR came from a man aged 35 to 55 in good health and CMV-seronegative. In nucleotides, the CDR3 is TGCAGCGTTGTACGGCTAGCGGGAGGCTACAATGAGCAGTTCTTC. As protein: CSVVRLAGGYNEQFF.